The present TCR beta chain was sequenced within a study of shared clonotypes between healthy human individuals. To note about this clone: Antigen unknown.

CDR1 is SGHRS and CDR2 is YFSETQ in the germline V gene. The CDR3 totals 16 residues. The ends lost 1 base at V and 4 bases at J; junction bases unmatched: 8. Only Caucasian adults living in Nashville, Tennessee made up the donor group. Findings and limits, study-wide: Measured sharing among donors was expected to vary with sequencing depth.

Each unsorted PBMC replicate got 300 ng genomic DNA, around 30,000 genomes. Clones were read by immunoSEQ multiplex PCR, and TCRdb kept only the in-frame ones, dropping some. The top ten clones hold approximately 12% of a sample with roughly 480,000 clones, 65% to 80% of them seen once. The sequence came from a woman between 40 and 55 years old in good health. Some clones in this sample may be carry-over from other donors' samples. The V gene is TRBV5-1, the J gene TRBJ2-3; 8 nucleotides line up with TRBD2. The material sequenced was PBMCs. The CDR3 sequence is CASSLYTGGPADTQYF. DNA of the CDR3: TGCGCCAGCAGCTTGTATACGGGAGGGCCCGCAGATACGCAGTATTTT.